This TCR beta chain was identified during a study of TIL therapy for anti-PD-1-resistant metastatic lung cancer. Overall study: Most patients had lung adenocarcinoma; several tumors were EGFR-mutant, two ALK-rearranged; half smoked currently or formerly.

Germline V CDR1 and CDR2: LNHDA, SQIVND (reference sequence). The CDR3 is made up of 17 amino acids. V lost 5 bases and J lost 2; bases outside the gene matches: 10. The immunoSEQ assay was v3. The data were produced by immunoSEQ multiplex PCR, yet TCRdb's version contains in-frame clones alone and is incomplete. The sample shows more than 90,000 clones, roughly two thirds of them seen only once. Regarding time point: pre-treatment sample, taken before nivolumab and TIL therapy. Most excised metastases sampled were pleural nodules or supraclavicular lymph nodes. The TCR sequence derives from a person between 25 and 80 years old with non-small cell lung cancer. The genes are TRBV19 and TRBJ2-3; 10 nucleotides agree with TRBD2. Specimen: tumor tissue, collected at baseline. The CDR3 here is CASSPPGLAIFTDTQYF. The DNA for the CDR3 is TGTGCCAGTAGTCCCCCGGGACTAGCGATTTTCACAGATACGCAGTATTTT.